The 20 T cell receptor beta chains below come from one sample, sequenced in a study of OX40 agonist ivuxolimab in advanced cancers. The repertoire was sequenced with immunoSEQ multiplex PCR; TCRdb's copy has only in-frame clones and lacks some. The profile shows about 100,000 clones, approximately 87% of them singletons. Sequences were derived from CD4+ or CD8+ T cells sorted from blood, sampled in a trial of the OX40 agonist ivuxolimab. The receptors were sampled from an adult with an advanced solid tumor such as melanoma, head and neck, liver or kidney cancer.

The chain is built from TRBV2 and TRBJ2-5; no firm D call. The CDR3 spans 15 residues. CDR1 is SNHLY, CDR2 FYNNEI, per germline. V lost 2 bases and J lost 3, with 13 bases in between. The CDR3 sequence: CASSEKRAGKETQYF. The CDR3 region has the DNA TGTGCCAGCAGTGAAAAACGGGCTGGGAAAGAGACCCAGTACTTC. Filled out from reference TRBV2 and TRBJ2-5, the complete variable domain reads EPEVTQTPSHQVTQMGQEVILRCVPISNHLYFYWYRQILGQKVEFLVSFYNNEISEKSEIFDDQFSVERPDGSNFTLKIRSTKLEDSAMYFCASSEKRAGKETQYFGPGTRLLVL.

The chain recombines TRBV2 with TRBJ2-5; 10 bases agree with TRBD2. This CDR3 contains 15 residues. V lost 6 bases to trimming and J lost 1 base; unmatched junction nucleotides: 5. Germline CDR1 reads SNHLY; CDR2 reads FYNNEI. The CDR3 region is CASRAWTSGQETQYF. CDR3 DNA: TGTGCCAGCAGAGCCTGGACTAGCGGCCAAGAGACCCAGTACTTC. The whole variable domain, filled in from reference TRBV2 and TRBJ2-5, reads EPEVTQTPSHQVTQMGQEVILRCVPISNHLYFYWYRQILGQKVEFLVSFYNNEISEKSEIFDDQFSVERPDGSNFTLKIRSTKLEDSAMYFCASRAWTSGQETQYFGPGTRLLVL.

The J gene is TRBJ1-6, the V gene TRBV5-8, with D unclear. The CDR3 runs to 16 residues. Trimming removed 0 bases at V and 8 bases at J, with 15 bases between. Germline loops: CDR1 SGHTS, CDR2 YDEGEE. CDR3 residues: CASSLEMQERYSPLHF. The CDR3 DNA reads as TGTGCCAGCAGCTTGGAGATGCAGGAGCGATATTCACCCCTCCACTTT.

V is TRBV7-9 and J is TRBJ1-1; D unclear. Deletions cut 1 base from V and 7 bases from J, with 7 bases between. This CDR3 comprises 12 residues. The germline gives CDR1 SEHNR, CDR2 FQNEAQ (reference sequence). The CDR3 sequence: CASSLEGSEAFF. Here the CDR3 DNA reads TGTGCCAGCAGCTTAGAGGGCAGTGAAGCTTTCTTT.

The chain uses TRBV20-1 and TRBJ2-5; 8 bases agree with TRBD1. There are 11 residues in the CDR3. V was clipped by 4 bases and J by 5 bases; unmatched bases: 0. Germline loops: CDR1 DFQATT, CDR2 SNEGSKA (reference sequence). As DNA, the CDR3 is TGCAGTGCTAACAGGGGGGAGACCCAGTACTTC. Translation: CSANRGETQYF.

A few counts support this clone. CDR3 protein: CASRQGARNTIYF. The CDR3 DNA reads TGTGCCAGCAGGCAGGGGGCGCGAAACACCATATATTTT. The V call is TRBV2, the J call TRBJ1-3; 8 bases fit TRBD1. Trimming took 6 bases from V and 5 from J; bases not matched to a gene: 3. Germline assignment: CDR1 SNHLY and CDR2 FYNNEI. The CDR3 runs 13 residues.

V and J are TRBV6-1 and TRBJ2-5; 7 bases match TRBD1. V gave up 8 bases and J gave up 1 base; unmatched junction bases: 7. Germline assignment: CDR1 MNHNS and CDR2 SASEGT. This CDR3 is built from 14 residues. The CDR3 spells CASETGWFQETQYF. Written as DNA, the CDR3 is TGTGCCAGCGAGACAGGGTGGTTCCAAGAGACCCAGTACTTC.

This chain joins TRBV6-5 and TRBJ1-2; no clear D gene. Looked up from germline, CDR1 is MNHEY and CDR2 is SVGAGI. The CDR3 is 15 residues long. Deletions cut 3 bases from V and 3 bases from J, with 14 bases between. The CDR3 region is CASSYLSASHYGYTF. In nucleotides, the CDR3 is TGTGCCAGCAGTTATCTCAGTGCCTCACACTATGGCTACACCTTC.

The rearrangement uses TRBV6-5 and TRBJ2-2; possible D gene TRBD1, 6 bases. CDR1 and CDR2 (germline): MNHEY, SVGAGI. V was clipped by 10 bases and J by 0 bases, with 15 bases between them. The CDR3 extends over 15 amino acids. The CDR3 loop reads CATQRGQPNTGELFF. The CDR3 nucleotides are TGTGCCACGCAGAGAGGACAGCCGAACACCGGGGAGCTGTTTTTT.

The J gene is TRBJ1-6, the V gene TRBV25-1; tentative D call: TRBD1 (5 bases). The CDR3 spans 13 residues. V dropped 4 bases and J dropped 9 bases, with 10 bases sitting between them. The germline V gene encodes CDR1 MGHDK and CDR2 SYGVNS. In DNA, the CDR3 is TGTGCCAGCAGTGGTAGACAGTTTTCACCCCTCCACTTT. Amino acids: CASSGRQFSPLHF.

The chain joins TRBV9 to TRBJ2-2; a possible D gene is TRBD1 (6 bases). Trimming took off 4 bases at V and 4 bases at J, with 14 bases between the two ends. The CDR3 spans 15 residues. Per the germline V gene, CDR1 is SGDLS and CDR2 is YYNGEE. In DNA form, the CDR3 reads TGTGCCAGCAGCTCAGGGGTAGCTTCCACCGGGGAGCTGTTTTTT. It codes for CASSSGVASTGELFF.

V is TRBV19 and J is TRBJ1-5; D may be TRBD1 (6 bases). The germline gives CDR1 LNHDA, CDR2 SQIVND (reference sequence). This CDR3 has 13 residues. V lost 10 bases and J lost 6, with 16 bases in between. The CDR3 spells CATHPTGGQPQHF. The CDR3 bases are TGTGCCACCCACCCGACAGGCGGTCAGCCCCAGCATTTT.

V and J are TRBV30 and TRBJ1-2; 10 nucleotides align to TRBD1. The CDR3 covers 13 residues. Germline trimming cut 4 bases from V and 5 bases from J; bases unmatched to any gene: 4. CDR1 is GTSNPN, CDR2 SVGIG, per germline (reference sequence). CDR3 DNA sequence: TGTGCCTGGACGGACAGGGGGTTATATGGCTACACCTTC. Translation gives CAWTDRGLYGYTF.

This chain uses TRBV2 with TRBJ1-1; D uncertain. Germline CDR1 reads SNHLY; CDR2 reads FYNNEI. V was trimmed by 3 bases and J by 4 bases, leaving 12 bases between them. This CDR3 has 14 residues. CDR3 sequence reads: CASSELGLITEAFF. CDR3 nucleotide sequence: TGTGCCAGCAGTGAGTTGGGGTTAATCACTGAAGCTTTCTTT.

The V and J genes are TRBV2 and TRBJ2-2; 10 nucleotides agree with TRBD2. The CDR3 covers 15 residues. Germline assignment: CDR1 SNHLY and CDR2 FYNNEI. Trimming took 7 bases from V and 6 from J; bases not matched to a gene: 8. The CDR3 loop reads CASKASSGSPGELFF. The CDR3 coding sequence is TGTGCCAGCAAGGCCTCTAGCGGGAGTCCCGGGGAGCTGTTTTTT.

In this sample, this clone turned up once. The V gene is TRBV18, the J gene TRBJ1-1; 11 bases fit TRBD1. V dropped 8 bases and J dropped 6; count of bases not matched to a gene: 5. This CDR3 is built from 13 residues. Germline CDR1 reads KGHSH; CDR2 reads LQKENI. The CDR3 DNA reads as TGTGCCAGCACGGGACAGGGGGAGGCTGAAGCTTTCTTT. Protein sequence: CASTGQGEAEAFF.

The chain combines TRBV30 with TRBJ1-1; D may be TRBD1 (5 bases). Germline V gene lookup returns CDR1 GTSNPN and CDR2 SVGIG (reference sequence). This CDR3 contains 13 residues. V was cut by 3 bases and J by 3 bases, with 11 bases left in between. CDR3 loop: CAWSQRGDTEAFF. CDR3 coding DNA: TGTGCCTGGAGCCAACGGGGGGACACTGAAGCTTTCTTT.

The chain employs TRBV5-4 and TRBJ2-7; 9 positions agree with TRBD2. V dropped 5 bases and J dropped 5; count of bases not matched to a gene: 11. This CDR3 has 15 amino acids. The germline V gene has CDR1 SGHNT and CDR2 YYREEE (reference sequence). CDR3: CASSWKGGRADEQYF. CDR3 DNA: TGTGCCAGCAGTTGGAAGGGCGGGAGGGCCGACGAGCAGTACTTC.

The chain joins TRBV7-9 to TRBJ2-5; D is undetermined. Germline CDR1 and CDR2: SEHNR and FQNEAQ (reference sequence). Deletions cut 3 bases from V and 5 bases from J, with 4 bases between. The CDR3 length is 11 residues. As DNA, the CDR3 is TGTGCCAGCAGCTTTGGGGAGACCCAGTACTTC. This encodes CASSFGETQYF.

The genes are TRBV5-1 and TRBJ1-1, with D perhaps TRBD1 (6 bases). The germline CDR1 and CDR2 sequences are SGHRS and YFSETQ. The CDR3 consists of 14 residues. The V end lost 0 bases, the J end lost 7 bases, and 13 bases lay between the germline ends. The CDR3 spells CASSLVAGGSEAFF. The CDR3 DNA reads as TGCGCCAGCAGCTTGGTAGCGGGGGGCAGTGAAGCTTTCTTT.